Following are 24 T cell receptor beta chains from one sample sequenced in a study of low-dose radiotherapy and immunotherapy resistance in tumors. Both TCRalpha and TCRbeta chains were reverse transcribed with V-gene-specific primers. With a V-primer adapter and a constant-region primer, TCRs were amplified for about 22 PCR cycles. One entry per CDR3 protein results from TCRdb running MiXCR on the reads. Of over 7,500 distinct CDR3 sequences in the sample, almost 70% were seen once. Receptors originate from a human donor with advanced metastatic prostate, ovarian, gallbladder or colorectal cancer (not recorded which). This table probably holds off-target reads from a library built for another chain.

This clonotype came up once. The V call is TRBV2, the J call TRBJ1-5, with D perhaps TRBD1 (5 bases). Germline V gene lookup returns CDR1 SNHLY and CDR2 FYNNEI. This CDR3 has 14 amino acids. Trimming cost V 5 bases and J 2 bases, with 10 bases left between them. In nucleotides, the CDR3 is TGTGCCAGCAGTACGGGGGGTGGCAATCAGCCCCAGCATTTT. It translates to CASSTGGGNQPQHF.

The chain links TRBV30 to TRBJ2-1; TRBD2 matches 8 bases. CDR1 GTSNPN and CDR2 SVGIG come from the germline V gene (reference sequence). V shed 5 bases, J shed 4 bases, and the junction held 10 bases outside the gene matches. There are 15 residues in the CDR3. Here the CDR3 DNA reads TGTGCCTGGTCCTCGGGTGGGACTAGGTACAATGAGCAGTTCTTC. Its translation: CAWSSGGTRYNEQFF.

In this sample, this clonotype turned up a few times. The CDR3 nucleotides are TGTGCCAGCAGCAAACCGGGACTAGCTTCCTACGAGCAGTACTTC. Translating gives CASSKPGLASYEQYF. The chain is built from TRBV28 and TRBJ2-7; 9 bases align to TRBD2. CDR1 and CDR2 (germline): MDHEN, SYDVKM. The V and J ends lost 6 bases and 1 base, in that order; junction bases with no gene match: 7. The CDR3 contains 15 residues.

The rearrangement links TRBV5-1 to TRBJ2-1; 11 nucleotides match TRBD1. This CDR3 has 13 amino acids. CDR1 and CDR2 (germline): SGHRS, YFSETQ. Trimming removed 4 bases from V and 10 bases from J; junction bases left unmatched: 4. The CDR3 bases are TGCGCCAGCAGCCCGGACAGGGGGCGGGAGCAGTTCTTC. Protein product: CASSPDRGREQFF.

This CDR3 is CASSMGQLPQIGELFF. Written as DNA, the CDR3 is TGTGCCAGTAGTATGGGGCAACTACCTCAAATCGGGGAGCTGTTTTTT. The chain couples TRBV19 to TRBJ2-2, with D tentatively TRBD1 (5 bases). Germline CDR1 LNHDA, CDR2 SQIVND (reference sequence). Between the trimmed V and J ends, which lost 3 bases and 7 bases, there was a span of 18 bases. The CDR3 covers 16 residues.

The chain recombines TRBV9 with TRBJ2-3; no reliable D call. Looked up from germline, CDR1 is SGDLS and CDR2 is YYNGEE. Trimming left V 0 bases short and J 6 bases short, with 23 bases between. This CDR3 is 18 amino acids long. CDR3 in DNA: TGTGCCAGCAGCGTAGCCATGGGCGCCCTGCGTTTTACGGATACGCAGTATTTT. Its translation: CASSVAMGALRFTDTQYF.

This chain joins TRBV3-1 and TRBJ2-7, with TRBD2 identical over 13 bases. Trimming cost V 4 bases and J 3 bases; bases outside gene matches: 3. The V gene's germline CDR1 is LGHDT and CDR2 YNNKEL (reference sequence). The CDR3 covers 15 residues. The CDR3 DNA reads TGTGCCAGCAGCCGAGGGACTAGCGGGGACTACGAGCAGTACTTC. Residues: CASSRGTSGDYEQYF.

Within the sample, this clonotype is medium-sized. In DNA, the CDR3 is TGTGCCAGCAGTGAAGAGGCTAGCGGGAGAAGGCATGAGCAGTTCTTC. This codes for CASSEEASGRRHEQFF. The chain links TRBV6-1 to TRBJ2-1, with 10 positions matching TRBD2. This CDR3 region has 16 residues. Germline values: CDR1 MNHNS, CDR2 SASEGT. J was trimmed by 8 bases and V by 1 base; bases with no gene match: 8.

The chain recombines TRBV19 with TRBJ2-7, with a weak D call TRBD2 (6 bases). CDR1 LNHDA and CDR2 SQIVND come from the germline V gene (reference sequence). This CDR3 contains 13 residues. Trimming shortened V by 5 bases and J by 2 bases, and 10 bases separated the two germline ends. Here the CDR3 DNA reads TGTGCCAGTAGTCGGGGGAGCGCCTACGAGCAGTACTTC. Its protein is CASSRGSAYEQYF.

The chain employs TRBV28 and TRBJ1-5; D gene uncertain. The CDR3 consists of 12 residues. Trimming cost V 0 bases and J 5 bases, with 2 bases left between them. Germline CDR1 MDHEN, CDR2 SYDVKM. CDR3 amino acids: CASSLWDQPQHF. As DNA, the CDR3 is TGTGCCAGCAGTTTATGGGATCAGCCCCAGCATTTT.

In DNA form, the CDR3 reads TGTGCCAGCCTAACTAGCGGGCGCCCGGGAAGCACAGATACGCAGTATTTT. This encodes CASLTSGRPGSTDTQYF. The chain links TRBV28 to TRBJ2-3; 9 bases agree with TRBD2. The germline V gene has CDR1 MDHEN and CDR2 SYDVKM. J was trimmed by 0 bases and V by 8 bases; bases with no gene match: 12. The CDR3 runs 17 residues.

The chain couples TRBV24-1 to TRBJ2-1, with D perhaps assigned TRBD1 or TRBD2 (5 bases each). CDR1 and CDR2 from the germline V gene are KGHDR and SFDVKD. V gave up 3 bases and J gave up 0 bases, with 11 bases separating them. The CDR3 sequence is 16 residues long. CDR3 nucleotide sequence: TGTGCCACCAGTGATCCTTCGGGGACCTCCTACAATGAGCAGTTCTTC. Translated: CATSDPSGTSYNEQFF.

This chain connects TRBV28 to TRBJ1-1, with D maybe TRBD1 (6 bases). In germline, CDR1 is MDHEN, CDR2 SYDVKM. V was clipped by 6 bases and J by 5 bases, with 19 bases between them. CDR3 length equals 15 residues. The CDR3 DNA reads as TGTGCCAGCAGCCCCCCACAGGGTCGGAGGACTGAAGCTTTCTTT. It is translated as CASSPPQGRRTEAFF.

The chain links TRBV28 to TRBJ2-7; weak D call: TRBD1 (5 bases). The CDR3 covers 13 residues. CDR1 MDHEN and CDR2 SYDVKM come from the germline V gene. V was clipped by 9 bases and J by 2 bases, with 14 bases between them. CDR3 loop: CASRGRPTYEQYF. The CDR3 nucleotides are TGTGCCAGTAGGGGCAGGCCAACCTACGAGCAGTACTTC.

The rearrangement joins TRBV7-9 to TRBJ2-3, with TRBD2 matching over 8 bases. This CDR3 contains 17 residues. Germline values: CDR1 SEHNR, CDR2 FQNEAQ (reference sequence). The CDR3 loop is CANAKTISGARGDTQYF. Written as DNA, the CDR3 is TGTGCTAACGCCAAAACGATTAGCGGGGCACGGGGGGATACGCAGTATTTT.

The chain has TRBV27 and TRBJ1-3; D is unclear. Germline V gene data show CDR1 as MNHEY and CDR2 as SMNVEV (reference sequence). V lost 6 bases to trimming and J lost 4 bases, with 13 bases between them. The CDR3 runs 14 residues. The CDR3 spells CASSPIPPGNTIYF. The CDR3 coding sequence is TGTGCCAGCAGCCCCATTCCACCCGGAAACACCATATATTTT.

The J gene is TRBJ2-1, the V gene TRBV3-1; D unresolved. CDR3 length: 15 residues. Germline CDR1 is LGHDT and CDR2 is YNNKEL (reference sequence). Trimming shortened V by 0 bases and J by 7 bases, and 13 bases separated the two germline ends. The CDR3: CASSQDTVYVNEQFF. The CDR3 nucleotides are TGTGCCAGCAGCCAAGATACGGTGTATGTGAATGAGCAGTTCTTC.

This sequence joins TRBV28 and TRBJ2-7; 8 nucleotides agree with TRBD2. V was pared by 4 bases and J by 2 bases, with 7 bases of the junction left unmatched. The CDR3 extends over 15 amino acids. The germline CDR1 and CDR2 sequences are MDHEN and SYDVKM. CDR3 residues: CASSSPSGSTYEQYF. The CDR3 coding sequence is TGTGCCAGCAGTTCCCCGAGCGGGAGTACCTACGAGCAGTACTTC. The variable domain in full, completed from reference TRBV28 and TRBJ2-7, reads DVKVTQSSRYLVKRTGEKVFLECVQDMDHENMFWYRQDPGLGLRLIYFSYDVKMKEKGDIPEGYSVSREKKERFSLILESASTNQTSMYLCASSSPSGSTYEQYFGPGTRLTVT.

This chain connects TRBV24-1 to TRBJ2-2; D is perhaps TRBD2 (6 bases). Between the trimmed V and J ends, which lost 0 bases and 3 bases, there was a span of 7 bases. CDR3 length: 15 amino acids. The V gene's germline CDR1 is KGHDR and CDR2 SFDVKD. The CDR3 DNA reads as TGTGCCACCAGTGATTTGTCGGGGGACACCGGGGAGCTGTTTTTT. Protein: CATSDLSGDTGELFF.

A few counts support this clonotype. The CDR3, as DNA: TGTGCCTCAAGAGCAAGATCCTCTGGGGCCAACGTCCTGACTTTC. It yields the protein CASRARSSGANVLTF. The V and J genes are TRBV2 and TRBJ2-6; D is ambiguous. The CDR3 loop spans 15 amino acids. The V and J ends lost 11 bases and 0 bases respectively, with 14 bases between them. CDR1 and CDR2 from the germline V gene are SNHLY and FYNNEI.

This clonotype was seen a handful of times. The gene calls are TRBV5-1 and TRBJ2-2; 9 nucleotides align to TRBD2. The CDR3 loop spans 16 amino acids. V dropped 4 bases and J dropped 0; count of bases not matched to a gene: 4. Germline-derived CDR1 and CDR2 are SGHRS and YFSETQ. The CDR3 reads CASSMTSGANTGELFF. The CDR3, as DNA: TGCGCCAGCAGCATGACTAGCGGAGCGAACACCGGGGAGCTGTTTTTT.

This clonotype was picked up a small number of times. The chain carries TRBV21-1 and TRBJ1-2; the table's TRBD1 call for D was not verified on the DNA. TRBV21-1 is a documented pseudogene. This CDR3 is 17 amino acids long. CDR3 sequence reads: CASSKEGTGPLTYGYTF. In DNA, the CDR3 is TGTGCCAGCAGCAAAGAGGGGACAGGGCCCCTTACCTATGGCTACACCTTC.

The chain carries TRBV2 and TRBJ2-2; TRBD1 aligns across 7 bases. From germline, CDR1 is SNHLY and CDR2 FYNNEI. This CDR3 has 15 amino acids. Losses at the gene ends were 4 bases for V and 1 base for J; bases not matched to a gene: 3. As DNA, the CDR3 is TGTGCCAGCAGTGGACAGGGAAGGAACACCGGGGAGCTGTTTTTT. Its protein is CASSGQGRNTGELFF.

The V and J genes are TRBV12-3 or TRBV12-4 and TRBJ2-5; D might be TRBD1 (6 bases). This CDR3 has 14 amino acids. V shed 6 bases and J shed 5 bases, with 16 bases lying between them. DNA of the CDR3: TGTGCCAGCAGCGGGGACACCCGAGCGGAGACCCAGTACTTC. This translates into CASSGDTRAETQYF.